This TCR beta chain was retrieved from a study of blood T cell repertoires in COVID-19. As for the study in general: The United States, Italy and Spain provided the acute and convalescent COVID-19 samples.

This CDR3 has 14 residues. Germline CDR1 reads LNHNV; CDR2 reads YYDKDF (reference sequence). Trimming cost V 5 bases and J 0 bases, with 9 bases left between them. Original processing methods: Reference gene primer amplification gave estimated nucleated cell counts. The data were produced by immunoSEQ multiplex PCR, yet TCRdb's version contains in-frame clones alone and is incomplete. For V, J and clone size, that table is used; D and trimming come from the DNA. The sample holds around 230,000 clones, 87% seen once. The chain combines TRBV15 with TRBJ2-3, with D possibly TRBD2 on 6 matching bases. The receptor was isolated from a man between 60 and 75 years old who had recovered from COVID-19. Source material: peripheral blood. Written as DNA, the CDR3 is TGTGCCACCAGCTTTGGGGGGAGCACAGATACGCAGTATTTT. Residues: CATSFGGSTDTQYF.